A selection of T cell receptor beta chains follows, all from one sample in a study of T cell clones after liver transplantation. Generated by immunoSEQ multiplex PCR, the TCRdb table keeps only in-frame clones and is missing some. Found here are some 70,000 clones, 80% of them singletons; the top ten hold about 0.6%. The sample was CD4+ T cells from blood, taken before liver transplant. The receptors stem from a human donor who received a liver transplant. The CDR3 runs from the conserved cysteine through the conserved F or W. The order of the fields is CDR3 length, D gene, V gene, clone size, J gene, CDR3 DNA, CDR3 protein. D genes are given only for firm matches. Clone size is shown for a subset of rows, as once, few, many or a class of expanded clone.

CDR3 length: 16
D gene: NA
V gene: TRBV6-6
clone size: NA
J gene: TRBJ2-7
CDR3 DNA: TGTGCCAGCAGTTACCGAGGAGGGAAGCAGACCTACGAGCAGTACTTC
CDR3 protein: CASSYRGGKQTYEQYF

CDR3 length: 15
D gene: NA
V gene: TRBV10-2
clone size: NA
J gene: TRBJ1-5
CDR3 DNA: TGCGCCAGCAGTGAATGGGGGGTGTTCAATCAGCCCCAGCATTTT
CDR3 protein: CASSEWGVFNQPQHF

CDR3 length: 12
D gene: NA
V gene: TRBV11-2
clone size: NA
J gene: TRBJ2-7
CDR3 DNA: TGTGCCAGCAGCATTCAGGGTTACGAGCAGTACTTC
CDR3 protein: CASSIQGYEQYF

CDR3 length: 15
D gene: NA
V gene: TRBV27
clone size: NA
J gene: TRBJ1-4
CDR3 DNA: TGTGCCAGCAGTTTATCGCGGACGGCAAGTGAAAAACTGTTTTTT
CDR3 protein: CASSLSRTASEKLFF

CDR3 length: 15
D gene: TRBD1
V gene: TRBV28
clone size: NA
J gene: TRBJ1-5
CDR3 DNA: TGTGCCAGCAGACTCCGGGACAGGGACAATCAGCCCCAGCATTTT
CDR3 protein: CASRLRDRDNQPQHF

CDR3 length: 15
D gene: TRBD1
V gene: TRBV10-3
clone size: NA
J gene: TRBJ2-5
CDR3 DNA: TGTGCCATCAGGGGGGACAGGGGGGACCAAGAGACCCAGTACTTC
CDR3 protein: CAIRGDRGDQETQYF

CDR3 length: 15
D gene: TRBD1
V gene: TRBV28
clone size: once
J gene: TRBJ1-2
CDR3 DNA: TGTGCCAGCAGTTTAGGCCCGGGACAGGGGGAGGGCTACACCTTC
CDR3 protein: CASSLGPGQGEGYTF

CDR3 length: 15
D gene: TRBD1
V gene: TRBV19
clone size: NA
J gene: TRBJ1-1
CDR3 DNA: TGTGCCAGTAGCATCCCTAACAGGGGGCGAGATGAAGCTTTCTTT
CDR3 protein: CASSIPNRGRDEAFF

CDR3 length: 14
D gene: NA
V gene: TRBV29-1
clone size: NA
J gene: TRBJ2-4
CDR3 DNA: TGCAGCGTTGGGGGGGACAGATCCAAAAACATTCAGTACTTC
CDR3 protein: CSVGGDRSKNIQYF

CDR3 length: 16
D gene: TRBD1
V gene: TRBV7-8
clone size: NA
J gene: TRBJ1-4
CDR3 DNA: TGTGCCAGCAGCTTAACCCACAGGGGGGGGGATGAAAAACTGTTTTTT
CDR3 protein: CASSLTHRGGDEKLFF

CDR3 length: 17
D gene: NA
V gene: TRBV19
clone size: NA
J gene: TRBJ1-2
CDR3 DNA: TGTGCCAGTAGTATAGTGAGAGGCCTCAACCCTCACTATGGCTACACCTTC
CDR3 protein: CASSIVRGLNPHYGYTF

CDR3 length: 16
D gene: NA
V gene: TRBV28
clone size: NA
J gene: TRBJ2-4
CDR3 DNA: TGTGCCAGCAGTTCGCCCGCCTCGAAAGCCAAAAACATTCAGTACTTC
CDR3 protein: CASSSPASKAKNIQYF

CDR3 length: 14
D gene: NA
V gene: TRBV7-3
clone size: NA
J gene: TRBJ2-5
CDR3 DNA: TGTGCCAGCAGCTTACAGGGATTAGGAGAGACCCAGTACTTC
CDR3 protein: CASSLQGLGETQYF

CDR3 length: 15
D gene: NA
V gene: TRBV6-5
clone size: NA
J gene: TRBJ1-5
CDR3 DNA: TGTGCCAGCAGCTCAGACAGGTCTAGCAATCAGCCCCAGCATTTT
CDR3 protein: CASSSDRSSNQPQHF

CDR3 length: 17
D gene: NA
V gene: TRBV2
clone size: many
J gene: TRBJ1-1
CDR3 DNA: TGTGCCAGCCTGACCAGGGCAGGGAATCCCATGAACACTGAAGCTTTCTTT
CDR3 protein: CASLTRAGNPMNTEAFF

CDR3 length: 13
D gene: NA
V gene: TRBV4-2
clone size: NA
J gene: TRBJ1-1
CDR3 DNA: TGTGCCAGCAGCCTGTGGGGGAAGACTGAAGCTTTCTTT
CDR3 protein: CASSLWGKTEAFF

CDR3 length: 12
D gene: NA
V gene: TRBV11-2
clone size: once
J gene: TRBJ2-5
CDR3 DNA: TGTGCCAGCAGCTTACCCTGGGAGACCCAGTACTTC
CDR3 protein: CASSLPWETQYF

CDR3 length: 13
D gene: NA
V gene: TRBV6-5
clone size: NA
J gene: TRBJ1-1
CDR3 DNA: TGTGCCAGCAGCCCCTGGCTAAACACTGAAGCTTTCTTT
CDR3 protein: CASSPWLNTEAFF

CDR3 length: 13
D gene: NA
V gene: TRBV15
clone size: NA
J gene: TRBJ1-1
CDR3 DNA: TGTGCCACCAGCAGAAACGGGAACACTGAAGCTTTCTTT
CDR3 protein: CATSRNGNTEAFF

CDR3 length: 9
D gene: NA
V gene: TRBV20-1
clone size: few
J gene: TRBJ1-2
CDR3 DNA: TGCAAAGGGGGGAACCGACACCCCTTC
CDR3 protein: CKGGNRHPF

CDR3 length: 14
D gene: NA
V gene: TRBV28
clone size: NA
J gene: TRBJ1-3
CDR3 DNA: TGTGCCAGCAGTTTAGTCGGGTCTGGAAACACCATATATTTT
CDR3 protein: CASSLVGSGNTIYF

CDR3 length: 14
D gene: TRBD1
V gene: TRBV27
clone size: NA
J gene: TRBJ1-1
CDR3 DNA: TGTGCCAGCAGTACAATCAGGGGGCACGATGAAGCTTTCTTT
CDR3 protein: CASSTIRGHDEAFF

CDR3 length: 17
D gene: NA
V gene: TRBV27
clone size: NA
J gene: TRBJ2-1
CDR3 DNA: TGTGCCAGCAGTTTAAAACTTCTTAGGAGCTCCTACAATGAGCAGTTCTTC
CDR3 protein: CASSLKLLRSSYNEQFF

CDR3 length: 13
D gene: NA
V gene: TRBV19
clone size: NA
J gene: TRBJ2-1
CDR3 DNA: TGTGCCAGTAGTCCCCGGGGTTACAATGAGCAGTTCTTC
CDR3 protein: CASSPRGYNEQFF

CDR3 length: 15
D gene: NA
V gene: TRBV21-1
clone size: NA
J gene: TRBJ1-1
CDR3 DNA: TGTGCCAGCAGCAAACCGATAGGGGAGGGAACTGAAGCTTTCTTT
CDR3 protein: CASSKPIGEGTEAFF

CDR3 length: 13
D gene: NA
V gene: TRBV7-2
clone size: NA
J gene: TRBJ2-2
CDR3 DNA: TGTGCCAGCAGCAGGACAGACACCGGGGAGCTGTTTTTT
CDR3 protein: CASSRTDTGELFF

CDR3 length: 16
D gene: TRBD2
V gene: TRBV5-1
clone size: NA
J gene: TRBJ2-3
CDR3 DNA: TGCGCCAGCAGCTTGGGAGTAGCGGGCCCCACAGATACGCAGTATTTT
CDR3 protein: CASSLGVAGPTDTQYF

CDR3 length: 16
D gene: TRBD2
V gene: TRBV5-1
clone size: NA
J gene: TRBJ2-3
CDR3 DNA: TGCGCCAGCAGCCTTCTAGCGGGGGTTGGCACAGATACGCAGTATTTT
CDR3 protein: CASSLLAGVGTDTQYF

CDR3 length: 14
D gene: NA
V gene: TRBV2
clone size: few
J gene: TRBJ2-3
CDR3 DNA: TGTGCCAGCAGTGGGTCCCCTAGCACAGATACGCAGTATTTT
CDR3 protein: CASSGSPSTDTQYF

CDR3 length: 11
D gene: NA
V gene: TRBV2
clone size: NA
J gene: TRBJ2-3
CDR3 DNA: TGTGCCAGCACTAGCGCAGATACGCAGTATTTT
CDR3 protein: CASTSADTQYF

CDR3 length: 13
D gene: TRBD1
V gene: TRBV5-1
clone size: NA
J gene: TRBJ2-5
CDR3 DNA: TGCGCCAGCAGTCAACAGGGGGAAGAGACCCAGTACTTC
CDR3 protein: CASSQQGEETQYF

CDR3 length: 15
D gene: TRBD1
V gene: TRBV6-6
clone size: NA
J gene: TRBJ2-2
CDR3 DNA: TGTGCCAGCAGTTACGGGCAGGGGGACACCGGGGAGCTGTTTTTT
CDR3 protein: CASSYGQGDTGELFF

CDR3 length: 17
D gene: TRBD1
V gene: TRBV5-6
clone size: NA
J gene: TRBJ2-3
CDR3 DNA: TGTGCCAGCAGCTTGGCCGGGGGCAGGGGGCCGGCAGATACGCAGTATTTT
CDR3 protein: CASSLAGGRGPADTQYF

CDR3 length: 17
D gene: NA
V gene: TRBV5-1
clone size: NA
J gene: TRBJ2-2
CDR3 DNA: TGCGCCAGCAGCCCCAGCCCGGGACGGGTGAACACCGGGGAGCTGTTTTTT
CDR3 protein: CASSPSPGRVNTGELFF

CDR3 length: 16
D gene: NA
V gene: TRBV19
clone size: NA
J gene: TRBJ1-4
CDR3 DNA: TGTGCCAGTAGTCCCCTCGGCCAGGGGAGGACCGAAAAACTGTTTTTT
CDR3 protein: CASSPLGQGRTEKLFF

CDR3 length: 12
D gene: NA
V gene: TRBV5-1
clone size: NA
J gene: TRBJ2-7
CDR3 DNA: TGCGCCAGCGGTGACACATCCTACGAGCAGTACTTC
CDR3 protein: CASGDTSYEQYF

CDR3 length: 11
D gene: NA
V gene: TRBV5-6
clone size: NA
J gene: TRBJ2-4
CDR3 DNA: TGTGCCAGCAGCAGGGGGGACATTCAGTACTTC
CDR3 protein: CASSRGDIQYF

CDR3 length: 15
D gene: NA
V gene: TRBV5-4
clone size: NA
J gene: TRBJ1-1
CDR3 DNA: TGTGCCAGCAGCTTTGAACAGGGCTTGAACACTGAAGCTTTCTTT
CDR3 protein: CASSFEQGLNTEAFF

CDR3 length: 16
D gene: NA
V gene: TRBV2
clone size: NA
J gene: TRBJ1-1
CDR3 DNA: TGTGCCAGCAGTGAGCATCTCGTCGTAGTCAACACTGAAGCTTTCTTT
CDR3 protein: CASSEHLVVVNTEAFF

CDR3 length: 12
D gene: NA
V gene: TRBV28
clone size: NA
J gene: TRBJ2-1
CDR3 DNA: TGTGCCAGCAGTTCGATACCCAATGAGCAGTTCTTC
CDR3 protein: CASSSIPNEQFF

CDR3 length: 17
D gene: TRBD2
V gene: TRBV5-1
clone size: NA
J gene: TRBJ2-7
CDR3 DNA: TGCGCCAGCAGCTTGGGACTAGCGGGAGATCAGTCCTACGAGCAGTACTTC
CDR3 protein: CASSLGLAGDQSYEQYF

CDR3 length: 14
D gene: NA
V gene: TRBV6-4
clone size: few
J gene: TRBJ1-1
CDR3 DNA: TGTGCCAGCAGAGTCCGGGACGGACCCACTGAAGCTTTCTTT
CDR3 protein: CASRVRDGPTEAFF

CDR3 length: 16
D gene: NA
V gene: TRBV19
clone size: NA
J gene: TRBJ2-3
CDR3 DNA: TGTGCCAGTAGTATGGGGTGGACCCAAGCCACAGATACGCAGTATTTT
CDR3 protein: CASSMGWTQATDTQYF

CDR3 length: 17
D gene: NA
V gene: TRBV19
clone size: few
J gene: TRBJ2-7
CDR3 DNA: TGTGCCAGTAGTAGCCGTGAAGGGGGAGTCGGGGCTTACGAGCAGTACTTC
CDR3 protein: CASSSREGGVGAYEQYF

CDR3 length: 14
D gene: TRBD2
V gene: TRBV2
clone size: few
J gene: TRBJ2-5
CDR3 DNA: TGTGCCAGCAGTGTGGGCGGGAGTGGGGAGACCCAGTACTTC
CDR3 protein: CASSVGGSGETQYF